These 14 T cell receptor beta chains share one sample of origin, sequenced in a study of Ad26.COV2.S vaccination and SARS-CoV-2 variants. The assay was immunoSEQ multiplex PCR, and TCRdb's table has in-frame clones only and misses some. The sample records approximately 240,000 clones, around nine tenths being singletons. The sample's treatment: around 19 received Ad26.COV2.S at low or high dose, single or two shots; about five received placebo; per-sample allocation not given. Day 63 after the first injection of vaccine or placebo was the sampling time. This sample comprised peripheral blood, obtained in a trial of Ad26.COV2.S vaccine versus placebo. These receptors were obtained from a person between 18 and 59 years old who received the Ad26.COV2.S COVID-19 vaccine or a placebo.

V and J are TRBV2 and TRBJ1-4, with D uncertain. V lost 2 bases and J lost 7, with 2 bases in between. The germline gives CDR1 SNHLY, CDR2 FYNNEI. This CDR3 is 11 amino acids long. This CDR3 is CASSESEKLFF. The CDR3 DNA sequence: TGTGCCAGCAGTGAAAGTGAAAAACTGTTTTTT.

J is TRBJ2-1 and V is TRBV6-5; TRBD1 is a possible D gene (5 bases). The CDR3 length is 15 residues. Trimming cost V 6 bases and J 5 bases, with 17 bases left between them. The germline CDR1 and CDR2 sequences are MNHEY and SVGAGI. CDR3 bases: TGTGCCAGCAGGAAGGACAAGCCCAGAGACAATGAGCAGTTCTTC. It specifies CASRKDKPRDNEQFF.

This chain joins TRBV3-1 (or the pseudogene TRBV3-2) and TRBJ1-6; 7 bases are a match to TRBD1. Germline CDR1 reads LGHDT; CDR2 reads YNNKEL (reference sequence). The CDR3 sequence is 17 residues long. Germline trimming cut 4 bases from V and 9 bases from J; bases unmatched to any gene: 15. The CDR3 region has the DNA TGTGCCAGCAGCCCCCCCCCATACACAGGGGAAAGTTCACCCCTCCACTTT. It yields the protein CASSPPPYTGESSPLHF.

This clone appeared many times. V and J are TRBV24-1 and TRBJ2-2; TRBD2 might be the D (6 bases). CDR3 size: 13 residues. Deletions cut 5 bases from V and 7 bases from J, with 10 bases between. CDR1 and CDR2 (germline): KGHDR, SFDVKD. The CDR3 loop reads CATSVWEDGELFF. Here the CDR3 DNA reads TGTGCCACCAGTGTTTGGGAGGACGGGGAGCTGTTTTTT.

Only one count was recorded for this clone. The V and J genes are TRBV9 and TRBJ1-5; 7 bases align to TRBD1. The CDR3 is 13 amino acids. V was clipped by 5 bases and J by 7 bases; unmatched bases: 6. Germline CDR1 SGDLS, CDR2 YYNGEE. The CDR3 here is CASSERTGQPQHF. As DNA, the CDR3 is TGTGCCAGCAGTGAAAGGACAGGCCAGCCCCAGCATTTT.

The chain joins TRBV28 to TRBJ1-1, with 9 bases aligning to TRBD1. Germline V gene lookup returns CDR1 MDHEN and CDR2 SYDVKM. CDR3 length: 16 amino acids. The V and J ends lost 6 bases and 5 bases, in that order; junction bases with no gene match: 13. The CDR3 sequence is CASSPGDRVFGTEAFF. CDR3 coding DNA: TGTGCCAGCAGCCCCGGGGACAGGGTTTTCGGGACTGAAGCTTTCTTT.

This chain links TRBV28 with TRBJ2-4, with 8 bases that match TRBD2. The V gene's germline CDR1 is MDHEN and CDR2 SYDVKM. This CDR3 is 16 amino acids long. Trimming took 6 bases from V and 0 from J; bases not matched to a gene: 7. The CDR3 reads CASSGGGVLAKNIQYF. For the CDR3, the DNA is TGTGCCAGCAGCGGGGGGGGCGTTCTAGCCAAAAACATTCAGTACTTC.

This chain uses TRBV4-2 with TRBJ2-2; 7 nucleotides match TRBD2. This CDR3 is 18 amino acids long. The germline V gene has CDR1 LGHNA and CDR2 YNFKEQ. V shed 0 bases, J shed 3 bases, and the junction held 10 bases outside the gene matches. The CDR3 reads CASSQDISTGGHTGELFF. The CDR3 region has the DNA TGTGCCAGCAGCCAAGATATTAGTACGGGGGGTCACACCGGGGAGCTGTTTTTT.

V is TRBV6-2 or TRBV6-3 and J is TRBJ2-7; 10 bases agree with TRBD2. V shed 3 bases and J 7 bases; nucleotides not matched to a gene: 9. CDR3 size: 15 residues. Germline V CDR1 and CDR2: MNHEY, SVGEGT. CDR3 in DNA: TGTGCCAGCAGTTATGGACTAGCGGCTCCTCGGGAGCAGTACTTC. Protein: CASSYGLAAPREQYF.

This chain connects TRBV11-3 to TRBJ2-1; D not certain. V lost 1 base, J lost 3 bases, and 7 bases lay in between. Germline values: CDR1 SGHNT, CDR2 YENEEA. The CDR3 is 14 residues long. The CDR3 spells CASSLGAGYNEQFF. Written as DNA, the CDR3 is TGTGCCAGCAGCTTAGGTGCAGGCTACAATGAGCAGTTCTTC.

CDR3 in amino acids: CASSIGGKNTGELFF. The CDR3, as DNA: TGTGCCAGTAGTATAGGAGGGAAGAACACCGGGGAGCTGTTTTTT. This sequence joins TRBV19 and TRBJ2-2; tentatively, D is TRBD2 (5 bases). Trimming cost V 1 base and J 1 base, with 7 bases left between them. CDR3 size: 15 residues. Germline V gene sequence: CDR1 LNHDA, CDR2 SQIVND (reference sequence).

This rearrangement joins TRBV19 to TRBJ2-7; TRBD1 aligns across 7 bases. Per germline, CDR1 LNHDA and CDR2 SQIVND (reference sequence). CDR3 size: 17 residues. V lost 5 bases and J lost 1; bases outside the gene matches: 14. CDR3 coding DNA: TGTGCCAGTAGTCCCGGACAGGCCAGCGGAATTTCCTACGAGCAGTACTTC. Its protein product is CASSPGQASGISYEQYF.

The V gene is TRBV19, the J gene TRBJ1-2, with D maybe TRBD1 (5 bases). CDR1 is LNHDA, CDR2 SQIVND, per germline (reference sequence). This CDR3 region has 13 residues. V was pared by 2 bases and J by 6 bases, with 10 bases between. The CDR3 reads CASSIQGRDGYTF. As DNA, the CDR3 is TGTGCCAGTAGTATACAGGGTCGGGATGGCTACACCTTC.

The V gene is TRBV10-1, the J gene TRBJ1-6; D ambiguous. The CDR3 length is 13 residues. Germline V gene data show CDR1 as WNHNN and CDR2 as SYGVQD (reference sequence). V was clipped by 3 bases and J by 7 bases, with 7 bases between them. The CDR3 nucleotides are TGCGCCAGCAGTGAACAGAACAATTCACCCCTCCACTTT. It is translated as CASSEQNNSPLHF.